This T cell receptor (beta chain) was captured in a study of regulatory T cells in long-lasting Graves disease. V was trimmed by 6 bases and J by 7 bases, leaving 19 bases between them. CDR3 length: 16 residues. Per germline, CDR1 MNHEY and CDR2 SVGEGT. Study findings and constraints: Newly diagnosed patients shared 850 to 1,000 public clonotypes; persistent patients shared a few thousand. Compared with new cases, persistent Graves' patients showed reduced TCR diversity. Favoring TRBV28, TRBJ1-2 and TRBJ2-5 was a feature seen in persistent disease.

A note on this clonotype: The antigen is unknown.

To make TCR beta libraries, researchers used iRepertoire HTBI primers and Arm-PCR of CDR3 regions. A single record per CDR3 protein comes from TCRdb applying MiXCR to the multiplex PCR reads. This sample has under 500,000 distinct CDR3 sequences, with roughly 20% found just once. This sample's time point: persistent/refractory GD, antithyroid drugs over 5 years with positive TRAb. The TCR library used RNA extracted from PBMCs. The EDTA tubes were filled with around 9.2 milliliters of drawn peripheral blood. Sample: peripheral blood mononuclear cells (PBMCs), taken when the disease was refractory, from a patient treated with antithyroid drugs. The TCR was taken from a female donor with Graves disease. The V gene is TRBV6-2 or TRBV6-3, the J gene TRBJ1-6, with no clear D. The CDR3 here is CASRNPDEGRNSPLHF. The CDR3 nucleotides are TGTGCCAGCAGGAACCCCGATGAGGGTAGGAATTCACCCCTCCACTTT.